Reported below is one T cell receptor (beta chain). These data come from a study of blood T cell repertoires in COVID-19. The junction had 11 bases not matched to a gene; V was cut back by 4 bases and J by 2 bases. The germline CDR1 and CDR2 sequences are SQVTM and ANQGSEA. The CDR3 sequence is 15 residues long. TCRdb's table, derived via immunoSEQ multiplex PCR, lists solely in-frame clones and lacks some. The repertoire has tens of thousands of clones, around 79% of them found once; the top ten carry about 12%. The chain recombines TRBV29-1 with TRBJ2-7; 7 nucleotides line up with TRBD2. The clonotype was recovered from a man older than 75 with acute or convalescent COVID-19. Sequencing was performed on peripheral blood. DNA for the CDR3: TGCAGCGTTGGAGGGAGGGCCCGGGATACCTACGAGCAGTACTTC. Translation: CSVGGRARDTYEQYF.